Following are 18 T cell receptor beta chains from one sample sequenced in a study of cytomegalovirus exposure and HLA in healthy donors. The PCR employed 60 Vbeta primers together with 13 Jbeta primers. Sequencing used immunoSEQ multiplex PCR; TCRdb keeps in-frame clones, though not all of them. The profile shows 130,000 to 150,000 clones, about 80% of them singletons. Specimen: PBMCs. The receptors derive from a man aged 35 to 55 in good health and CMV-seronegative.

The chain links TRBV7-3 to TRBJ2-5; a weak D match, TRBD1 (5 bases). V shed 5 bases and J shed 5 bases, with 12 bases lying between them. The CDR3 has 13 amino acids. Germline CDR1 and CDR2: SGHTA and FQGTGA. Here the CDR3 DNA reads TGTGCCAGCAGCCTCAGTGGGGCGGAGACCCAGTACTTC. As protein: CASSLSGAETQYF. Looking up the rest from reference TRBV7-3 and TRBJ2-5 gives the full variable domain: GAGVSQTPSNKVTEKGKYVELRCDPISGHTALYWYRQSLGQGPEFLIYFQGTGAADDSGLPNDRFFAVRPEGSVSTLKIQRTERGDSAVYLCASSLSGAETQYFGPGTRLLVL.

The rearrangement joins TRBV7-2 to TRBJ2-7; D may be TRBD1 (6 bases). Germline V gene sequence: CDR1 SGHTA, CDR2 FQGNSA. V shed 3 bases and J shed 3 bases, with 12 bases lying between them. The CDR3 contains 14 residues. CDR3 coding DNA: TGTGCCAGCAGCTTCGGACAGATCAGCTACGAGCAGTACTTC. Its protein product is CASSFGQISYEQYF. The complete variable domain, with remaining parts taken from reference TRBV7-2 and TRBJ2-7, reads GAGVSQSPSNKVTEKGKDVELRCDPISGHTALYWYRQSLGQGLEFLIYFQGNSAPDKSGLPSDRFSAERTGGSVSTLTIQRTQQEDSAVYLCASSFGQISYEQYFGPGTRLTVT.

The CDR3 loop is CASSPDRSRNSPLHF. DNA for the CDR3: TGTGCCAGTAGCCCAGACAGGAGCAGAAATTCACCCCTCCACTTT. The chain uses TRBV19 and TRBJ1-6, with a tentative D call TRBD1 (6 bases). The CDR3 sequence is 15 residues long. Germline values: CDR1 LNHDA, CDR2 SQIVND (reference sequence). Trimming took 6 bases from V and 7 from J, leaving 16 bases between them.

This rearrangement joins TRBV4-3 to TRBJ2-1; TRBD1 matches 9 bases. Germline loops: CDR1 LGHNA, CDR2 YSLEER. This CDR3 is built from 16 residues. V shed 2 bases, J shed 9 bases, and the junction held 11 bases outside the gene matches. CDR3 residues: CASSQKVGTGSGEQFF. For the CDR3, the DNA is TGCGCCAGCAGCCAAAAAGTTGGGACAGGGAGCGGTGAGCAGTTCTTC.

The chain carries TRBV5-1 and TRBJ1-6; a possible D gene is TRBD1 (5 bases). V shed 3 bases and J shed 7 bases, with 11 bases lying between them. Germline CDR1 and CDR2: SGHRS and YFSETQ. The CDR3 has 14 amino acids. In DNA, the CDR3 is TGCGCCAGCAGCTCACCCAGACAGAATTCACCCCTCCACTTT. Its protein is CASSSPRQNSPLHF.

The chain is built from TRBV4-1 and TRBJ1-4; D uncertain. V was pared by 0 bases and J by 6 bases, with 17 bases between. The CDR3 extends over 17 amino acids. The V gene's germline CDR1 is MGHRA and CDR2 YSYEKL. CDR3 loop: CASSQERGIGRDEKLFF. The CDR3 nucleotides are TGCGCCAGCAGCCAAGAAAGAGGGATTGGGCGAGATGAAAAACTGTTTTTT.

The CDR3 DNA sequence: TGCGCCAGCAGCCTTTATTTTAAGACAGGGGGCAAAGATGAGCAGTTCTTC. It codes for CASSLYFKTGGKDEQFF. V gene TRBV5-1 combines with J gene TRBJ2-1; 10 bases match TRBD1. V lost 4 bases to trimming and J lost 8 bases; unmatched junction nucleotides: 15. The CDR3 is 17 residues long. In germline, CDR1 is SGHRS, CDR2 YFSETQ. Together with reference TRBV5-1 and TRBJ2-1, the CDR3 gives the full variable domain: KAGVTQTPRYLIKTRGQQVTLSCSPISGHRSVSWYQQTPGQGLQFLFEYFSETQRNKGNFPGRFSGRQFSNSRSEMNVSTLELGDSALYLCASSLYFKTGGKDEQFFGPGTRLTVL.

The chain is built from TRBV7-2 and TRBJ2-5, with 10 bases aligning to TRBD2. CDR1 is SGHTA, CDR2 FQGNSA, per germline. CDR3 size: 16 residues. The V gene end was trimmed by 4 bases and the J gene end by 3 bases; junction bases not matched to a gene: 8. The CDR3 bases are TGTGCCAGCAGCTCGGTAGCGGGGGGTCCAAAAGAGACCCAGTACTTC. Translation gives CASSSVAGGPKETQYF. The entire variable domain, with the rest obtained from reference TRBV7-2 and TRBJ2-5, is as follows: GAGVSQSPSNKVTEKGKDVELRCDPISGHTALYWYRQSLGQGLEFLIYFQGNSAPDKSGLPSDRFSAERTGGSVSTLTIQRTQQEDSAVYLCASSSVAGGPKETQYFGPGTRLLVL.

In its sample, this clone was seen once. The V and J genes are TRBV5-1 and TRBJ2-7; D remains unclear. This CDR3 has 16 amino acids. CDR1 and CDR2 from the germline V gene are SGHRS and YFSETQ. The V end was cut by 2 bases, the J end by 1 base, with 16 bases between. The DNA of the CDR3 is TGCGCCAGCAGCTTACCCCAGTTTACAGAGTCCTACGAGCAGTACTTC. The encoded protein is CASSLPQFTESYEQYF.

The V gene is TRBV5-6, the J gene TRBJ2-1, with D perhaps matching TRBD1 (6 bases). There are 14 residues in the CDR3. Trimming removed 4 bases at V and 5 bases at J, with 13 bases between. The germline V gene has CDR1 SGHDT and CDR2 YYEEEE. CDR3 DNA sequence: TGTGCCAGCAGCCGTACAGGGTCCCACAATGAGCAGTTCTTC. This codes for CASSRTGSHNEQFF.

The CDR3 spells CASSSQGYTEAFF. CDR3 DNA: TGTGCCAGCAGCTCACAGGGGTACACTGAAGCTTTCTTT. V usage is TRBV7-9 and J usage is TRBJ1-1, with 7 bases fitting TRBD1. The CDR3 covers 13 residues. V lost 4 bases and J lost 3; bases outside the gene matches: 2. Germline loops: CDR1 SEHNR, CDR2 FQNEAQ (reference sequence). The full variable domain, completed using reference TRBV7-9 and TRBJ1-1, is DTGVSQNPRHKITKRGQNVTFRCDPISEHNRLYWYRQTLGQGPEFLTYFQNEAQLEKSRLLSDRFSAERPKGSFSTLEIQRTEQGDSAMYLCASSSQGYTEAFFGQGTRLTVV.

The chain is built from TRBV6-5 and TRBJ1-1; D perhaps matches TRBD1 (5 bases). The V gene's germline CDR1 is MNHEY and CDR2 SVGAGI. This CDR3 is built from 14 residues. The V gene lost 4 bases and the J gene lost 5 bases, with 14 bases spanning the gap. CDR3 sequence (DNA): TGTGCCAGCAGTTTTCCAGGGATGGAAACTGAAGCTTTCTTT. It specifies CASSFPGMETEAFF.

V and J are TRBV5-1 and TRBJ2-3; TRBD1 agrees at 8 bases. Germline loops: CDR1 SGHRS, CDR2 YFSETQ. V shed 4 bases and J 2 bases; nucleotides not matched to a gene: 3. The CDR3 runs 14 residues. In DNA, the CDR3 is TGCGCCAGCAGCATTCAGGGGGCCACAGATACGCAGTATTTT. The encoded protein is CASSIQGATDTQYF.

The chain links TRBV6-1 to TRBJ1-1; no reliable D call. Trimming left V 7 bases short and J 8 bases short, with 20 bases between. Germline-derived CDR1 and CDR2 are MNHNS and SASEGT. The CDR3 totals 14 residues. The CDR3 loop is CASTEGGLRAEAFF. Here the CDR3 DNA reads TGTGCCAGCACCGAAGGCGGGCTTAGGGCGGAAGCTTTCTTT.

The CDR3 DNA reads as TGTGCCAGCAGCTCCCGGGACAGGAACACTGAAGCTTTCTTT. Its translation is CASSSRDRNTEAFF. The chain couples TRBV5-4 to TRBJ1-1; 7 positions match TRBD1. This CDR3 comprises 14 residues. CDR1 and CDR2 from the germline V gene are SGHNT and YYREEE (reference sequence). With 3 bases clipped from V and 1 base from J, the junction kept 3 bases outside the gene matches.

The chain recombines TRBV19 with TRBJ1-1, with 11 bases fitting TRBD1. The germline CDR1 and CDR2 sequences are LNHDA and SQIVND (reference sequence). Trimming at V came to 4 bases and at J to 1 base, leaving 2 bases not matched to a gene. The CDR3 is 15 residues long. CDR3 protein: CASSKGQGANTEAFF. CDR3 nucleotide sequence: TGTGCCAGTAGTAAAGGACAGGGGGCGAACACTGAAGCTTTCTTT.

The CDR3 sequence: CASSPWRVTEAFF. CDR3 sequence (DNA): TGTGCCAGCAGCCCTTGGCGGGTTACTGAAGCTTTCTTT. V usage is TRBV7-3 and J usage is TRBJ1-1; D uncertain. Germline assignment: CDR1 SGHTA and CDR2 FQGTGA. This CDR3 has 13 amino acids. V gave up 5 bases and J gave up 5 bases, with 12 bases separating them.

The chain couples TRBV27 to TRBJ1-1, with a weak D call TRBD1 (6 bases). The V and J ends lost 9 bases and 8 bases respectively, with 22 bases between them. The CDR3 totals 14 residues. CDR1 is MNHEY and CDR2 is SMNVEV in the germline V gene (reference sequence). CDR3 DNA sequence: TGTGCCAGTTTGTCACAGGGAGCCGGGGAAGAAGCTTTCTTT. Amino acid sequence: CASLSQGAGEEAFF.